The 23 T cell receptor beta chains below were found in one sample sequenced in a study of pediatric ulcerative colitis (dated by TCRdb to between 2017 and 2020). The library was produced with the immunoSEQ multiplex PCR assay. Here the immuneACCESS table is served through TCRdb, limited to in-frame sequences with V and J called. Missing clones are a known gap in these copies; in checked studies unresolved V genes cover under half, and the rest lacks a known reason. The sample has 30,000 to 35,000 clones on record, around 80% of them singletons. The top ten clones comprise approximately 1% of the sample. During colonoscopy, one to two pinch biopsies were obtained from the rectum for research purposes. Source material: gut tissue. The origin of the receptors is a boy between 5 and 17 years old with mild ulcerative colitis.

The count of this clone is one. The genes are TRBV30 and TRBJ2-7; D not certain. Germline CDR1 reads GTSNPN; CDR2 reads SVGIG (reference sequence). Trimming stripped 5 bases from V and 5 bases from J, with 10 bases between. This CDR3 region has 11 residues. The CDR3 protein is CAWGRTDEQYF. For the CDR3, the DNA is TGTGCCTGGGGTCGGACGGACGAGCAGTACTTC.

V is TRBV19 and J is TRBJ2-3; a possible D gene is TRBD1 (5 bases). V was cut by 6 bases and J by 6 bases, with 13 bases left in between. CDR3 length: 13 amino acids. Germline CDR1 is LNHDA and CDR2 is SQIVND (reference sequence). The CDR3: CASSAGFWDTQYF. The CDR3 coding sequence is TGTGCCAGTAGCGCAGGGTTTTGGGATACGCAGTATTTT.

The chain carries TRBV30 and TRBJ1-1; the D gene is possibly TRBD1 (5 bases). Trimming removed 3 bases at V and 6 bases at J, with 20 bases between. This CDR3 spans 15 amino acids. Per germline, CDR1 GTSNPN and CDR2 SVGIG (reference sequence). CDR3 residues: CAWSPYEGFNAEAFF. The CDR3 DNA sequence: TGTGCCTGGAGCCCATATGAGGGGTTCAACGCTGAAGCTTTCTTT.

The chain joins TRBV11-3 to TRBJ2-4, with TRBD1 matching 8 bases. J was trimmed by 2 bases and V by 4 bases; bases with no gene match: 4. Germline V lookup: CDR1 SGHNT, CDR2 YENEEA. The length of the CDR3 is 15 residues. This chain's CDR3 is CASSSRGHSKNIQYF. CDR3 DNA: TGTGCCAGCAGCTCCAGGGGGCATTCCAAAAACATTCAGTACTTC.

This clone appeared a single time. As DNA, the CDR3 is TGTGCCAGTACACCAGGGGGAGTTAATGAAAAACTGTTTTTT. Translating it yields CASTPGGVNEKLFF. The V call is TRBV19, the J call TRBJ1-4; 7 bases agree with TRBD1. Germline-derived CDR1 and CDR2 are LNHDA and SQIVND (reference sequence). V dropped 7 bases and J dropped 4; count of bases not matched to a gene: 6. The CDR3 totals 14 residues.

V usage is TRBV4-1 and J usage is TRBJ1-3; maybe TRBD1 (5 bases). V dropped 2 bases and J dropped 2 bases, with 13 bases sitting between them. Per germline, CDR1 MGHRA and CDR2 YSYEKL. This CDR3 has 16 residues. The CDR3 protein is CASSQPRQRAGNTIYF. In nucleotides, the CDR3 is TGCGCCAGCAGCCAACCGAGACAGCGGGCTGGAAACACCATATATTTT.

This clone has a single count. V gene TRBV6-5 combines with J gene TRBJ2-1; D is unclear. Deletions cut 6 bases from V and 5 bases from J, with 17 bases between. The V gene's germline CDR1 is MNHEY and CDR2 SVGAGI. The CDR3 length is 15 residues. In DNA, the CDR3 is TGTGCCAGCAGAAGGTCTTTCCGGATTGACAATGAGCAGTTCTTC. Amino acid sequence: CASRRSFRIDNEQFF.

The V call is TRBV5-1, the J call TRBJ2-7; the D is unclear. The CDR3 contains 15 residues. V lost 4 bases, J lost 0 bases, and 14 bases lay in between. Germline values: CDR1 SGHRS, CDR2 YFSETQ. The CDR3 loop is CASSPFPWTSYEQYF. DNA of the CDR3: TGCGCCAGCAGCCCCTTTCCTTGGACCTCCTACGAGCAGTACTTC.

This chain connects TRBV2 to TRBJ1-1; perhaps TRBD1 as D (6 bases). The length of the CDR3 is 14 residues. CDR1 and CDR2 from the germline V gene are SNHLY and FYNNEI. V was clipped by 4 bases and J by 8 bases, with 17 bases between them. The CDR3 loop reads CASSVRSGDAEAFF. The CDR3 region has the DNA TGTGCCAGCAGTGTAAGGTCAGGGGATGCCGAAGCTTTCTTT.

The V gene is TRBV5-1, the J gene TRBJ1-1; no clear D. CDR1 is SGHRS and CDR2 is YFSETQ in the germline V gene. This CDR3 contains 15 residues. The V end lost 0 bases, the J end lost 1 base, and 10 bases lay between the germline ends. The CDR3 DNA follows: TGCGCCAGCAGCTTGGAGGTCACCCCGAACACTGAAGCTTTCTTT. It encodes CASSLEVTPNTEAFF.

This clone has only one observation. V gene TRBV5-1 combines with J gene TRBJ1-4; D is ambiguous. Trimming shortened V by 6 bases and J by 7 bases, and 13 bases separated the two germline ends. This CDR3 spans 13 amino acids. Germline V CDR1 and CDR2: SGHRS, YFSETQ. CDR3 bases: TGCGCCAGCACCCCCGCGGGCAGTGAAAAACTGTTTTTT. It is translated as CASTPAGSEKLFF.

This chain joins TRBV5-8 and TRBJ2-5; D is possibly TRBD2 (6 bases). Germline CDR1 reads SGHTS; CDR2 reads YDEGEE. Deletions cut 3 bases from V and 2 bases from J, with 11 bases between. The CDR3 runs to 14 residues. CDR3 residues: CASSWGDGQETQYF. The CDR3 DNA reads TGTGCCAGCAGCTGGGGGGACGGACAAGAGACCCAGTACTTC. Variable domain in full (rest from reference TRBV5-8 and TRBJ2-5): EAGVTQSPTHLIKTRGQQATLRCSPISGHTSVYWYQQALGLGLQFLLWYDEGEERNRGNFPPRFSGRQFPNYSSELNVNALELEDSALYLCASSWGDGQETQYFGPGTRLLVL.

The genes are TRBV9 and TRBJ2-5; 9 bases align to TRBD1. This CDR3 comprises 14 residues. Trimming took 0 bases from V and 14 from J; bases not matched to a gene: 11. From germline, CDR1 is SGDLS and CDR2 YYNGEE. CDR3 amino acids: CASSVARDRERPYF. For the CDR3, the DNA is TGTGCCAGCAGCGTAGCGCGGGACAGGGAAAGACCTTACTTC.

In this sample, this clone turned up once. The chain joins TRBV7-9 to TRBJ2-1, with a possible D match to TRBD2 (5 bases). V was pared by 3 bases and J by 9 bases, with 12 bases between. Germline V gene lookup returns CDR1 SEHNR and CDR2 FQNEAQ (reference sequence). CDR3 length: 13 residues. CDR3 sequence reads: CASSFEGSGEQFF. The CDR3, as DNA: TGTGCCAGCAGCTTCGAGGGTTCTGGTGAGCAGTTCTTC.

This chain connects TRBV19 to TRBJ1-5; 8 nucleotides agree with TRBD1. Germline values: CDR1 LNHDA, CDR2 SQIVND (reference sequence). The CDR3 runs to 15 residues. Trimming took 9 bases from V and 4 from J; bases not matched to a gene: 11. CDR3 amino acids: CASQKRTGLNQPQHF. For the CDR3, the DNA is TGTGCCAGCCAAAAAAGGACAGGGTTAAATCAGCCCCAGCATTTT.

The CDR3 DNA reads TGTGCCAGCAGCTTACAGGGGCCCACTGAAGCTTTCTTT. Amino acids: CASSLQGPTEAFF. The chain recombines TRBV5-6 with TRBJ1-1, with 7 bases fitting TRBD1. The CDR3 is made up of 13 amino acids. V lost 2 bases to trimming and J lost 4 bases; unmatched junction nucleotides: 2. Germline CDR1 and CDR2: SGHDT and YYEEEE.

For the CDR3, the DNA is TGTGCCAGCAGTTTACGAATCTTATATGGGGCAGATACGCAGTATTTT. It specifies CASSLRILYGADTQYF. This chain connects TRBV27 to TRBJ2-3, with D unclear. Germline V lookup: CDR1 MNHEY, CDR2 SMNVEV (reference sequence). The CDR3 extends over 16 amino acids. Trimming stripped 2 bases from V and 4 bases from J, with 16 bases between.

This clone was observed a single time. The rearrangement uses TRBV7-6 and TRBJ1-4; TRBD1 matches 7 bases. Germline V gives CDR1 SGHVS, CDR2 FNYEAQ. Trimming took 6 bases from V and 8 from J; bases not matched to a gene: 21. This CDR3 has 18 amino acids. Written as DNA, the CDR3 is TGTGCCAGCAGACAACATAGGGACAGCTACCAACTTGGGGAAAAACTGTTTTTT. Amino acids: CASRQHRDSYQLGEKLFF.

The V gene is TRBV6-6, the J gene TRBJ2-1; 12 bases fit TRBD2. The CDR3 is 15 residues long. Looked up from germline, CDR1 is MNHNY and CDR2 is SVGAGI (reference sequence). With 6 bases clipped from V and 8 bases from J, the junction kept 8 bases outside the gene matches. This CDR3 reads CASRTTSGGSHEQFF. In DNA form, the CDR3 reads TGTGCCAGCAGGACAACTAGCGGGGGGTCCCATGAGCAGTTCTTC.

This sequence joins TRBV5-8 and TRBJ2-5; TRBD1 might be the D (5 bases). Trimming removed 3 bases at V and 4 bases at J, with 7 bases between. This CDR3 has 12 residues. Germline-derived CDR1 and CDR2 are SGHTS and YDEGEE. The CDR3 DNA follows: TGTGCCAGCAGCTCCCAGGGAGAGACCCAGTACTTC. Translation: CASSSQGETQYF.

The chain links TRBV4-2 to TRBJ2-5; 8 nucleotides agree with TRBD2. This CDR3 region has 15 residues. Trimming cost V 1 base and J 1 base; bases outside gene matches: 2. The germline gives CDR1 LGHNA, CDR2 YNFKEQ. Here the CDR3 reads CASSQGAGVQETQYF. CDR3 DNA sequence: TGTGCCAGCAGCCAAGGAGCGGGGGTCCAAGAGACCCAGTACTTC.

The chain is built from TRBV5-1 and TRBJ2-7, with 8 positions matching TRBD2. Germline V gene data show CDR1 as SGHRS and CDR2 as YFSETQ. The CDR3 extends over 16 amino acids. Germline trimming cut 0 bases from V and 4 bases from J; bases unmatched to any gene: 9. The CDR3: CASSLEGLVGVYEQYF. The CDR3 bases are TGCGCCAGCAGCTTGGAGGGACTAGTGGGGGTTTACGAGCAGTACTTC.

The chain uses TRBV7-2 and TRBJ1-2; D is ambiguous. Trimming removed 0 bases from V and 1 base from J, with 6 bases in between. Germline CDR1 and CDR2: SGHTA and FQGNSA. This CDR3 has 14 amino acids. The CDR3, as DNA: TGTGCCAGCAGCTTAGCAGCGGTTAACTATGGCTACACCTTC. Its protein product is CASSLAAVNYGYTF.